Detailed here is one TCR beta chain. Its antigen is unknown. No base quality information exists; no much larger clone differs at one position. The data stem from a study of blood T cell repertoires in COVID-19 (TCRdb year 2020). About the study as a whole: The collaborator samples originated in the United States, Italy and Spain and spanned the acute and convalescent phases of COVID-19. Where available, HLA class I and class II types were taken from metadata supplied by the sample provider and were not determined by assay-based typing. The repertoires were released in a freely available public database meant as a resource for research on the immune response to SARS-CoV-2. The prospective study material was composed of cDNA or gDNA derived from T cells, B-cell-depleted T cells, or PBMCs. The samples were drawn from the first 160 participants of the ongoing ImmuneRACE study and from under 1,500 subjects provided by 6 global collaborators. The sample metadata nearly always contained a de-identified subject ID, COVID-19 status, age in years and sex. The dataset comprised deeply sampled blood TCRbeta repertoires from subjects exposed to, actively infected with, or recovered from COVID-19. Points the paper makes about the study in general: The amount of clinical and demographic metadata varied by source and participant and was provided uncurated.

TCRbeta CDR3 regions were amplified from genomic DNA by means of the immunoSEQ Assay, a bias-controlled multiplex PCR. From the authors' description of their analysis: Within the assay, amplification of reference gene primers was used to estimate how many nucleated cells each sample contained. To quantify the absolute abundance of each unique TCRbeta CDR3 rearrangement, sequence reads were collapsed and filtered. For each sample, productive Simpson clonality was calculated by taking the square root of Simpson's diversity index across productive rearrangements. Held by TCRdb, this immuneACCESS table contains in-frame sequences only and omits some clones. Under half of the omission traces to an unresolved V gene where checked; the cause of the rest is unknown. V and J calls and clone size follow that table, whereas D and trimming were derived from the DNA. This sample is represented by fewer than 200,000 clones; roughly 79% of them were singletons. Of the sample, 8% to 13% is held by the ten largest clones.

The CDR3 measures 15 amino acids from cysteine to phenylalanine. The read is trimmed to its CDR3 DNA, 45 bases read in frame from base 1. Trimming removed 4 bases from V and 7 bases from J; the gene matches leave 5 bases unexplained. At one collaborating source in Seattle, patients were enrolled during active infection and were followed longitudinally through the course of disease. Collaborating institutions collected whole blood in K2EDTA tubes following their own protocols. Collaborator samples were shipped for TCRbeta analysis as frozen whole blood, isolated PBMCs, or DNA extracted from either sample type.

This clonotype was sampled from a woman in her forties with COVID-19, enrolled during active disease. This chain joins TRBV5-3 to TRBJ2-1, with TRBD2 matching 13 junction bases. TRBV5-3 is identified as an open reading frame with a role that is uncertain. Sequencing input: peripheral blood. Read as DNA, the sequence is TGTGCCAGAAGCCTCGGGACTAGCGGGAAGAATGAGCAGTTCTTC. It codes for CARSLGTSGKNEQFF.